This T cell receptor beta chain derives from a study of T cells in Graves' hyperthyroidism and ophthalmopathy. Points from the study as a whole: Blood also held most thyroid clonotypes expanded beyond 0.001. A 13 V-J model separated ophthalmopathy from stable hyperthyroidism.

Stable Graves' hyperthyroidism meant no ophthalmopathy progression within 18 months. This clonotype was counted many times. What it recognizes is unknown. Amplified TCR beta CDR3 regions came from RNA transcripts. The HTBI primer set was used in a first-round RT-PCR of the TCR CDR3. TCRdb ran MiXCR on the multiplex PCR reads and lists one entry per CDR3 protein. The table has 530,000 or so distinct CDR3 sequences, more than 45% seen once. The CDR3 consists of 14 residues. After removal of 5 bases from V and 0 bases from J, the junction contained 1 base not matched to a gene. The material sequenced was peripheral blood or thyroid tissue (not recorded which). The chain uses TRBV12-3 or TRBV12-4 and TRBJ1-5; 7 positions agree with TRBD1. The clonotype was recovered from a woman between 18 and 29 years old with Graves' hyperthyroidism. The CDR3, as DNA: TGTGCCAGCAGTAGGGGGCCTAGCAATCAGCCCCAGCATTTT. It codes for CASSRGPSNQPQHF.